The 17 T cell receptor beta chains given below trace back to one sample, sequenced in a study of human thymus T cells. Thymic tissue was derived from resections collected during corrective heart surgery. Clones were sequenced by immunoSEQ multiplex PCR, and TCRdb holds only the in-frame ones, with some missing. Altogether around 120,000 clones are present, around 94% being singletons, with the ten largest covering 0.024%. Source material: thymus tissue. The receptor set was obtained from a boy in the first two years of life with a congenital heart defect but otherwise immunologically healthy.

The genes are TRBV5-5 and TRBJ2-7, with 8 bases matching TRBD1. The CDR3 spans 14 residues. J lost 2 bases, V lost 4 bases, and 5 bases had no gene match. Germline V gene data show CDR1 as SGHKS and CDR2 as YYEKEE (reference sequence). In nucleotides, the CDR3 is TGTGCCAGCAGCGAAGCGGACAGGGCCTACGAGCAGTACTTC. The encoded protein is CASSEADRAYEQYF.

The rearrangement uses TRBV19 and TRBJ2-5; TRBD1 is a possible D gene (5 bases). The CDR3 has 13 residues. Germline V gives CDR1 LNHDA, CDR2 SQIVND (reference sequence). Trimming cost V 0 bases and J 5 bases, with 7 bases left between them. CDR3 region: CASSIDRQETQYF. The CDR3 region has the DNA TGTGCCAGTAGTATAGACCGACAGGAGACCCAGTACTTC.

This clone was seen just once. The chain joins TRBV6-5 to TRBJ1-2, with D possibly TRBD1 on 5 matching bases. The CDR3 is 12 residues long. Germline-derived CDR1 and CDR2 are MNHEY and SVGAGI. Trimming removed 5 bases from V and 7 bases from J, with 11 bases in between. The CDR3, as DNA: TGTGCCAGCAGTCCCCCGGGGGGTGGCTACACCTTC. This encodes CASSPPGGGYTF.

This rearrangement joins TRBV7-9 to TRBJ1-2; D is unclear. The CDR3 consists of 15 residues. The V gene's germline CDR1 is SEHNR and CDR2 FQNEAQ (reference sequence). V lost 0 bases and J lost 1, with 9 bases in between. The DNA of the CDR3 is TGTGCCAGCAGCTTAGCTGGGCAAGGTAACTATGGCTACACCTTC. Amino acid sequence: CASSLAGQGNYGYTF.

The rearrangement joins TRBV28 to TRBJ1-6; perhaps TRBD1 as D (6 bases). V lost 1 base to trimming and J lost 4 bases, with 11 bases between them. Per germline, CDR1 MDHEN and CDR2 SYDVKM. This CDR3 spans 16 amino acids. The CDR3 region is CASSLSGGPYNSPLHF. The CDR3 DNA sequence: TGTGCCAGCAGTTTATCTGGGGGGCCTTATAATTCACCCCTCCACTTT.

The V call is TRBV21-1, the J call TRBJ2-5; TRBD2 is taken as the D call from the table, unchecked against the DNA. TRBV21-1 is deemed a pseudogene. The CDR3 covers 17 residues. CDR3 sequence reads: CASSSRRGLAAKETQYF. The CDR3, as DNA: TGTGCCAGCAGCAGCCGTAGGGGACTAGCGGCAAAAGAGACCCAGTACTTC.

The rearrangement joins TRBV4-3 to TRBJ2-7, with D perhaps TRBD1 or TRBD2 (6 bases each). The CDR3 is made up of 15 amino acids. Germline V lookup: CDR1 LGHNA, CDR2 YSLEER. V was clipped by 1 base and J by 0 bases, with 10 bases between them. The CDR3 region is CASSQGRGVSYEQYF. CDR3 in DNA: TGCGCCAGCAGCCAAGGGAGGGGGGTCTCCTACGAGCAGTACTTC.

The chain couples TRBV6-1 to TRBJ1-6; 7 bases are shared with TRBD1. The CDR3 runs to 19 residues. The V and J ends lost 4 bases and 0 bases, in that order; junction bases with no gene match: 12. CDR1 is MNHNS, CDR2 SASEGT, per germline. The CDR3 sequence: CASSGGGTDSSSYNSPLHF. The CDR3 DNA follows: TGTGCCAGCAGTGGGGGGGGGACAGATTCGAGCTCCTATAATTCACCCCTCCACTTT.

This chain uses TRBV7-9 with TRBJ2-2, with D possibly TRBD1 on 6 matching bases. V shed 0 bases and J shed 4 bases, with 21 bases lying between them. The CDR3 extends over 19 amino acids. Per germline, CDR1 SEHNR and CDR2 FQNEAQ (reference sequence). DNA for the CDR3: TGTGCCAGCAGCTTAGCCAAAAGACAGGCGACCTCGGTCACCGGGGAGCTGTTTTTT. It codes for CASSLAKRQATSVTGELFF.

The chain employs TRBV28 and TRBJ2-3; TRBD1 or TRBD2 may be the D gene (5 bases each). In germline, CDR1 is MDHEN, CDR2 SYDVKM. Trimming cost V 6 bases and J 0 bases, with 13 bases left between them. The CDR3 is made up of 15 amino acids. The CDR3 reads CASSQVEGSTDTQYF. DNA for the CDR3: TGTGCCAGCAGCCAAGTTGAGGGGAGCACAGATACGCAGTATTTT.

The V and J genes are TRBV7-2 and TRBJ2-7, with 8 positions matching TRBD1. The CDR3 sequence is 17 residues long. CDR1 SGHTA and CDR2 FQGNSA come from the germline V gene. The V segment lost 3 bases and the J segment 2 bases; nucleotides outside the gene matches: 12. This CDR3 reads CASSFRNGDRFPYEQYF. In DNA, the CDR3 is TGTGCCAGCAGCTTTCGGAACGGGGACAGGTTTCCCTACGAGCAGTACTTC.

This chain uses TRBV5-1 with TRBJ2-7; D perhaps matches TRBD1 (6 bases). The V and J ends lost 2 bases and 3 bases respectively, with 18 bases between them. CDR1 is SGHRS, CDR2 YFSETQ, per germline. The CDR3 length is 16 residues. The CDR3 loop is CASSLRAQGSLYEQYF. The DNA of the CDR3 is TGCGCCAGCAGCTTACGGGCCCAGGGGTCCCTCTACGAGCAGTACTTC. The complete variable domain, with remaining parts taken from reference TRBV5-1 and TRBJ2-7, reads KAGVTQTPRYLIKTRGQQVTLSCSPISGHRSVSWYQQTPGQGLQFLFEYFSETQRNKGNFPGRFSGRQFSNSRSEMNVSTLELGDSALYLCASSLRAQGSLYEQYFGPGTRLTVT.

The J gene is TRBJ2-3, the V gene TRBV7-2; a weak D match, TRBD2 (6 bases). The CDR3 spans 19 residues. Germline CDR1 SGHTA, CDR2 FQGNSA. V was pared by 4 bases and J by 0 bases, with 23 bases between. DNA of the CDR3: TGTGCCAGCAGCTCGAAAAATCGACGGGCGGGGCCAAGCACAGATACGCAGTATTTT. Protein product: CASSSKNRRAGPSTDTQYF.

This chain uses TRBV19 with TRBJ2-7, with 7 bases aligning to TRBD1. The germline V gene encodes CDR1 LNHDA and CDR2 SQIVND (reference sequence). The V and J ends lost 9 bases and 3 bases, in that order; junction bases with no gene match: 5. The CDR3 has 12 amino acids. In DNA form, the CDR3 reads TGTGCCAGCTCCGGGACAGACTACGAGCAGTACTTC. It is translated as CASSGTDYEQYF.

The chain is built from TRBV7-3 and TRBJ2-2; the D is unclear. The V end was cut by 1 base, the J end by 2 bases, with 17 bases between. The germline gives CDR1 SGHTA, CDR2 FQGTGA. CDR3 length equals 18 residues. CDR3 protein: CASSLIQIGSPNTGELFF. The CDR3 DNA follows: TGTGCCAGCAGCTTAATCCAGATTGGTAGCCCAAACACCGGGGAGCTGTTTTTT.

Written as DNA, the CDR3 is TGTGCCAGCAGCTTAGCGGCTCGGGCCCTTCCCTACGAGCAGTACTTC. Residues: CASSLAARALPYEQYF. The J gene is TRBJ2-7, the V gene TRBV7-2; D gene unclear. Germline assignment: CDR1 SGHTA and CDR2 FQGNSA. The CDR3 totals 16 residues. The V gene lost 0 bases and the J gene lost 2 bases, with 14 bases spanning the gap.

This clone showed up just once. This chain uses TRBV28 with TRBJ2-2; 8 bases line up with TRBD1. V lost 4 bases, J lost 7 bases, and 20 bases stayed unmatched. The CDR3 loop spans 19 amino acids. Germline-derived CDR1 and CDR2 are MDHEN and SYDVKM. The DNA for the CDR3 is TGTGCCAGCAGTTCCCACGACAGGGGACGAGACGAGATGGTCGGGGAGCTGTTTTTT. It codes for CASSSHDRGRDEMVGELFF. The entire variable domain, with the rest obtained from reference TRBV28 and TRBJ2-2, is as follows: DVKVTQSSRYLVKRTGEKVFLECVQDMDHENMFWYRQDPGLGLRLIYFSYDVKMKEKGDIPEGYSVSREKKERFSLILESASTNQTSMYLCASSSHDRGRDEMVGELFFGEGSRLTVL.